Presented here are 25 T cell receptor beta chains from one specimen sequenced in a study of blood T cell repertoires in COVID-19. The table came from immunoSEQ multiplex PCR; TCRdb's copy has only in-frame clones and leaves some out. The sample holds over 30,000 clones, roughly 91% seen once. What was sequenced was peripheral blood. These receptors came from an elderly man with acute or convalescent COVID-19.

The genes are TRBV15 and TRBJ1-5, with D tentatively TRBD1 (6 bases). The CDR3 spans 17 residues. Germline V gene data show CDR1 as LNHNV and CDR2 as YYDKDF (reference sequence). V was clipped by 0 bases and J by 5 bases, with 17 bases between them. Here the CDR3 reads CATSRDLATGTDQPQHF. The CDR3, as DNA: TGTGCCACCAGCAGAGATTTGGCAACAGGGACGGATCAGCCCCAGCATTTT.

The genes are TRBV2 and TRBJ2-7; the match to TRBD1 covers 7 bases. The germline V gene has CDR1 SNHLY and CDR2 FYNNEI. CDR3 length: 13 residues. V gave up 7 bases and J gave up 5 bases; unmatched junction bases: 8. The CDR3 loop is CASNKVGQDEQYF. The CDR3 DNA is TGTGCCAGCAATAAAGTTGGACAGGACGAGCAGTACTTC.

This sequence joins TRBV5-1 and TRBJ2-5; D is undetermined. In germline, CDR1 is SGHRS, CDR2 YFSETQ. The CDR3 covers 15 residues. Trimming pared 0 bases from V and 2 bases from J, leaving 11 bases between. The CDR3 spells CASSLAAQTQETQYF. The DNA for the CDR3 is TGCGCCAGCAGCTTGGCCGCGCAGACTCAAGAGACCCAGTACTTC. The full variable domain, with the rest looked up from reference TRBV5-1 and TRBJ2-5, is KAGVTQTPRYLIKTRGQQVTLSCSPISGHRSVSWYQQTPGQGLQFLFEYFSETQRNKGNFPGRFSGRQFSNSRSEMNVSTLELGDSALYLCASSLAAQTQETQYFGPGTRLLVL.

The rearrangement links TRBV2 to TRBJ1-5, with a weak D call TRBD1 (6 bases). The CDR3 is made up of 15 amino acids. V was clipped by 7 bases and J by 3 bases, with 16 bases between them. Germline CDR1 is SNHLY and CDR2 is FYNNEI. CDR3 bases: TGTGCCAGCAAAATAGAACAGGGACCCAATCAGCCCCAGCATTTT. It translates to CASKIEQGPNQPQHF.

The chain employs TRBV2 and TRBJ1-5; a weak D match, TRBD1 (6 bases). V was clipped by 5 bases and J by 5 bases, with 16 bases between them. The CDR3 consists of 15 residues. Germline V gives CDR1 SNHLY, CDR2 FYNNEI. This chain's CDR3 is CASSSQGGEDQPQHF. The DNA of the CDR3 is TGTGCCAGCAGTTCCCAAGGGGGGGAGGATCAGCCCCAGCATTTT.

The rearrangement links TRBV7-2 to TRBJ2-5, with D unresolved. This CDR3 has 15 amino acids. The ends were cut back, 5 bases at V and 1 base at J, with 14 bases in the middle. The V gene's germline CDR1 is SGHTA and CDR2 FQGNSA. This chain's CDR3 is CASSPGLPVQETQYF. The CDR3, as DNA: TGTGCCAGCAGCCCAGGTCTTCCCGTCCAAGAGACCCAGTACTTC.

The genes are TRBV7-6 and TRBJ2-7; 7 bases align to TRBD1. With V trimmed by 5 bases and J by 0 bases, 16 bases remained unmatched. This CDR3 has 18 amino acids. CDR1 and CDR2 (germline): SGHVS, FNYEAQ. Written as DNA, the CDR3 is TGTGCCAGCAGCCTCCTCCCACAGGGGCTAGGGGTCTCCTACGAGCAGTACTTC. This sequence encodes CASSLLPQGLGVSYEQYF.

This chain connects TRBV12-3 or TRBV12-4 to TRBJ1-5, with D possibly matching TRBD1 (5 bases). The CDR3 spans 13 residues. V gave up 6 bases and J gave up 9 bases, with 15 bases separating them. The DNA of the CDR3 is TGTGCCAGCAGCCGGACACCTCCGGGGCCCCAGCATTTT. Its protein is CASSRTPPGPQHF.

CDR3 residues: CASSRRTGNYEQYF. In DNA form, the CDR3 reads TGTGCCAGCAGCCGACGGACAGGGAACTACGAGCAGTACTTC. The chain links TRBV3-1 (or the pseudogene TRBV3-2) to TRBJ2-7; 8 bases map to TRBD1. Germline CDR1 is LGHDT and CDR2 is YNNKEL (reference sequence). Trimming at V came to 4 bases and at J to 3 bases, leaving 5 bases not matched to a gene. CDR3 length: 14 amino acids.

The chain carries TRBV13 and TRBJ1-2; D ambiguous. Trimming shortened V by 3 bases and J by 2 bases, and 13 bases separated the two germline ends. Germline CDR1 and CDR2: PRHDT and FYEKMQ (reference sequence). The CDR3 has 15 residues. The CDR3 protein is CASSFLLTPNYGYTF. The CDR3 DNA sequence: TGTGCCAGCAGCTTCCTACTGACACCGAACTATGGCTACACCTTC.

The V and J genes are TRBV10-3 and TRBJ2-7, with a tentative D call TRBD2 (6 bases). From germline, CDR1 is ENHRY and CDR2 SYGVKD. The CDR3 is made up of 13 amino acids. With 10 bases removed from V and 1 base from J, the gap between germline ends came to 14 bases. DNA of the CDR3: TGTGCCACTAGGCCCGGAGGGTCCTACGAGCAGTACTTC. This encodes CATRPGGSYEQYF.

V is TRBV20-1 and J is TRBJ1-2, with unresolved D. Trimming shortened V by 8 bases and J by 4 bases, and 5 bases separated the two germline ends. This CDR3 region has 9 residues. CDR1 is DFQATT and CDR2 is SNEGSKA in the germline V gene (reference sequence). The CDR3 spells CSPLYGYTF. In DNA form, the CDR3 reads TGCAGTCCCCTCTATGGCTACACCTTC.

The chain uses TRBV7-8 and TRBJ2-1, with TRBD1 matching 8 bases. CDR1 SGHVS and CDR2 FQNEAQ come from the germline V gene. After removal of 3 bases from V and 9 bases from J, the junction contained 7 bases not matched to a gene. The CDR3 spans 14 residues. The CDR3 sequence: CASSLQGAMVEQFF. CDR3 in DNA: TGTGCCAGCAGCTTGCAGGGGGCTATGGTTGAGCAGTTCTTC.

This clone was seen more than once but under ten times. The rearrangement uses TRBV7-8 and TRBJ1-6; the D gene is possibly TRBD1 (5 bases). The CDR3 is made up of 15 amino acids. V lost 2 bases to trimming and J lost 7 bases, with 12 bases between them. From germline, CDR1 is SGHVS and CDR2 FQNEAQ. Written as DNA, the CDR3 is TGTGCCAGCAGCTTAACCCCGACAGACAATTCACCCCTCCACTTT. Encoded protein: CASSLTPTDNSPLHF.

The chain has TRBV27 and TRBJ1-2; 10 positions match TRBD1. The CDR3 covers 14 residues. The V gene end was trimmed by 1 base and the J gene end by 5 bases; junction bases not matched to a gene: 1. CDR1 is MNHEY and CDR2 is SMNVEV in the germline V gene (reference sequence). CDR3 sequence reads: CASSLLGQGYGYTF. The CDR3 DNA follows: TGTGCCAGCAGTTTATTGGGACAGGGGTATGGCTACACCTTC.

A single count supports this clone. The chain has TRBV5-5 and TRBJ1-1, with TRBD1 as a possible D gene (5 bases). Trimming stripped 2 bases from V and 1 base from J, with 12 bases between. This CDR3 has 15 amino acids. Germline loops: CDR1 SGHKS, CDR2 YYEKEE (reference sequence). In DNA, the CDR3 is TGTGCCAGCAGCTTTCCTGACAGACCGAACACTGAAGCTTTCTTT. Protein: CASSFPDRPNTEAFF.

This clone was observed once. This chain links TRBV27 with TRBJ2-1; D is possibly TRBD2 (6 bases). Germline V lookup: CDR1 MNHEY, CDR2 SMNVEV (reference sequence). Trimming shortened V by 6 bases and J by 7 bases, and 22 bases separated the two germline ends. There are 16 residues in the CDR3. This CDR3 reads CASSLRGGPSGNEQFF. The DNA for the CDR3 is TGTGCCAGCAGCCTCAGAGGAGGGCCTTCTGGGAATGAGCAGTTCTTC.

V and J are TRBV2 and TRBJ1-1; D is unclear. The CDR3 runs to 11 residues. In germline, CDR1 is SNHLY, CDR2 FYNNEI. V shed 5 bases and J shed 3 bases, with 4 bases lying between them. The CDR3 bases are TGTGCCAGCAGTTTATACACTGAAGCTTTCTTT. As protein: CASSLYTEAFF.

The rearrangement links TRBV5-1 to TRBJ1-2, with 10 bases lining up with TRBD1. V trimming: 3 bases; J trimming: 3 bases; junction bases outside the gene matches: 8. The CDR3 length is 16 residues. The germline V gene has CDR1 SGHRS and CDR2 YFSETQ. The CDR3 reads CASSSLRDRGHYGYTF. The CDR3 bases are TGCGCCAGCAGCTCACTCCGGGACAGGGGACACTATGGCTACACCTTC.

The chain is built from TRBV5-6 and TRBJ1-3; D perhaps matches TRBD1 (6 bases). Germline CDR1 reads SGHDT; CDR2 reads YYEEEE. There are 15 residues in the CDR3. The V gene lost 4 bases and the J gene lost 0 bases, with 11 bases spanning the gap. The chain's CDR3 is CASSPMTGSGNTIYF. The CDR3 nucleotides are TGTGCCAGCAGCCCCATGACAGGCTCTGGAAACACCATATATTTT.

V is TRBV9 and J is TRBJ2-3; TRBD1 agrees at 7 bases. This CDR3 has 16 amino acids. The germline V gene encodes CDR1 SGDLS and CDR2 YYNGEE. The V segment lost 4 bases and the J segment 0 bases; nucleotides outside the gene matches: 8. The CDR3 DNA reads TGTGCCAGCAGCCCCAGGACAGGCACTAGCACAGATACGCAGTATTTT. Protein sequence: CASSPRTGTSTDTQYF.

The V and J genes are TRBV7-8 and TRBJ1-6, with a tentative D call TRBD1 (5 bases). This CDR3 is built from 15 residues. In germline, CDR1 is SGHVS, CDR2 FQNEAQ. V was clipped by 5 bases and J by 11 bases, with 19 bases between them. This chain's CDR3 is CASSLKGTPLTPLHF. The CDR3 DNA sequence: TGTGCCAGCAGCCTAAAGGGGACTCCCCTGACACCCCTCCACTTT.

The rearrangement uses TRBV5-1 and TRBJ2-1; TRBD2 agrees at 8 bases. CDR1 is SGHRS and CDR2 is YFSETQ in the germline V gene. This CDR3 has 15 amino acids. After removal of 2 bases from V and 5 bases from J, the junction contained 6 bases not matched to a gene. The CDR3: CASSFSGAGNNEQFF. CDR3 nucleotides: TGCGCCAGCAGCTTTAGCGGGGCGGGAAACAATGAGCAGTTCTTC.

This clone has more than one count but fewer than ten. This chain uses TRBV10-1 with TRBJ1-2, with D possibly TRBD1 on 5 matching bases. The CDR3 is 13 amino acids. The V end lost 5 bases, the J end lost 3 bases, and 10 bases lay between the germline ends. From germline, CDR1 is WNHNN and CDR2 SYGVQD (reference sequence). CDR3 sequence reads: CASSQGRDYGYTF. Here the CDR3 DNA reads TGCGCCAGCAGTCAGGGAAGGGACTATGGCTACACCTTC.

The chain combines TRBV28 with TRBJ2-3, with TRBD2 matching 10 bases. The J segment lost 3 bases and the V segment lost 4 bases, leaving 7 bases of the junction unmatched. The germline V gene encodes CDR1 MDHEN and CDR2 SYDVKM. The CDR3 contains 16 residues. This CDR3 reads CASSSQAGGLTDTQYF. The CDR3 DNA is TGTGCCAGCAGTTCACAAGCGGGGGGGCTGACAGATACGCAGTATTTT.